Listed below are T cell receptor beta chains from one sample, sequenced in a study of pediatric ulcerative colitis. Profiling relied on immunoSEQ multiplex PCR, and the TCRdb table lists in-frame clones only, not all of them. This sample has tens of thousands of clones, with around three quarters found just once. The sample was gut tissue. Receptors were obtained from a boy aged 10-17 years with moderate ulcerative colitis. The CDR3 runs from the conserved cysteine through the conserved F or W. D genes are given only for firm matches. Clone sizes are given selectively: once, few, many, or a class where the clone is expanded.

V gene: TRBV7-2
D gene: .
clone size: .
J gene: TRBJ1-1
CDR3 length: 14
CDR3 DNA: TGTGCCAGCAACTTAGGCAGGGAAGGGACTGAAGCTTTCTTT
CDR3 protein: CASNLGREGTEAFF

V gene: TRBV9
D gene: TRBD1
clone size: .
J gene: TRBJ2-7
CDR3 length: 14
CDR3 DNA: TGTGCCAGCAGCAAAGGACAGGGTTCATACGAGCAGTACTTC
CDR3 protein: CASSKGQGSYEQYF

V gene: TRBV14
D gene: TRBD2
clone size: .
J gene: TRBJ2-2
CDR3 length: 19
CDR3 DNA: TGTGCCAGCAGCCAAGATGCCCCGGGACTAGCGGGAGTATCCGGGGAGCTGTTTTTT
CDR3 protein: CASSQDAPGLAGVSGELFF

V gene: TRBV29-1
D gene: TRBD1
clone size: .
J gene: TRBJ1-1
CDR3 length: 16
CDR3 DNA: TGCAGCGCCAAGAAGACAGGGCGGGCGATGAACACTGAAGCTTTCTTT
CDR3 protein: CSAKKTGRAMNTEAFF

V gene: TRBV28
D gene: TRBD1
clone size: .
J gene: TRBJ2-4
CDR3 length: 13
CDR3 DNA: TGTGCCAGCCTCGGGACAGGGAAAAACATTCAGTACTTC
CDR3 protein: CASLGTGKNIQYF

V gene: TRBV5-4
D gene: TRBD1
clone size: .
J gene: TRBJ1-2
CDR3 length: 14
CDR3 DNA: TGTGCCAGCAGACGGACAGGGGCCAACTATGGCTACACCTTC
CDR3 protein: CASRRTGANYGYTF

V gene: TRBV9
D gene: .
clone size: .
J gene: TRBJ1-1
CDR3 length: 15
CDR3 DNA: TGTGCCAGCAGCGTAGAGGGCAGTTTGAACACTGAAGCTTTCTTT
CDR3 protein: CASSVEGSLNTEAFF

V gene: TRBV5-1
D gene: .
clone size: few
J gene: TRBJ2-2
CDR3 length: 15
CDR3 DNA: TGCGCCAGCAGCACAGCATGGGGCAACACCGGGGAGCTGTTTTTT
CDR3 protein: CASSTAWGNTGELFF

V gene: TRBV5-1
D gene: TRBD1
clone size: .
J gene: TRBJ1-2
CDR3 length: 18
CDR3 DNA: TGCGCCAGCAGCCACCAACCTTCGACAGGGCCAACTAACTATGGCTACACCTTC
CDR3 protein: CASSHQPSTGPTNYGYTF

V gene: TRBV5-1
D gene: TRBD1
clone size: .
J gene: TRBJ2-6
CDR3 length: 17
CDR3 DNA: TGCGCCAGCAGCCCCGGGACAGGGTTCTCTGGGGCCAACGTCCTGACTTTC
CDR3 protein: CASSPGTGFSGANVLTF

V gene: TRBV28
D gene: .
clone size: .
J gene: TRBJ1-3
CDR3 length: 14
CDR3 DNA: TGTGCCAGCAGCCCGCCGAATTCTGGAAACACCATATATTTT
CDR3 protein: CASSPPNSGNTIYF

V gene: TRBV6-5
D gene: .
clone size: .
J gene: TRBJ2-1
CDR3 length: 15
CDR3 DNA: TGTGCCAGCAGTTACTCGGGGAGATTCTACAATGAGCAGTTCTTC
CDR3 protein: CASSYSGRFYNEQFF

V gene: TRBV4-2
D gene: TRBD1
clone size: few
J gene: TRBJ1-2
CDR3 length: 16
CDR3 DNA: TGTGCCAGCAGCCAAGTCGCCGGGACAGGGGTGGGTGGCTACACCTTC
CDR3 protein: CASSQVAGTGVGGYTF

V gene: TRBV7-6
D gene: .
clone size: .
J gene: TRBJ1-5
CDR3 length: 15
CDR3 DNA: TGTGCCAGCAGCTTAGGGGAGGGACATAGCCAGCCCCAGCATTTT
CDR3 protein: CASSLGEGHSQPQHF

V gene: TRBV27
D gene: TRBD2
clone size: .
J gene: TRBJ2-3
CDR3 length: 16
CDR3 DNA: TGTGCCAGCAGTTTAACCGGGAGGCCTCCCACAGATACGCAGTATTTT
CDR3 protein: CASSLTGRPPTDTQYF

V gene: TRBV6-1
D gene: .
clone size: .
J gene: TRBJ2-7
CDR3 length: 16
CDR3 DNA: TGTGCCAGCAGTGAACAGGGTGGACACCTAGCAGGCGAGCAGTACTTC
CDR3 protein: CASSEQGGHLAGEQYF

V gene: TRBV6-1
D gene: TRBD1
clone size: .
J gene: TRBJ1-1
CDR3 length: 13
CDR3 DNA: TGTGCCAGCGGGGACAGGGACTACACTGAAGCTTTCTTT
CDR3 protein: CASGDRDYTEAFF

V gene: TRBV28
D gene: TRBD1
clone size: few
J gene: TRBJ1-5
CDR3 length: 15
CDR3 DNA: TGTGCCAGCAGCCTTGGGGACAGGGGACGTCAGCCCCAGCATTTT
CDR3 protein: CASSLGDRGRQPQHF

V gene: TRBV11-3
D gene: TRBD2
clone size: .
J gene: TRBJ2-3
CDR3 length: 13
CDR3 DNA: TGTGCCAGCGCGCGGGACTACACAGATACGCAGTATTTT
CDR3 protein: CASARDYTDTQYF

V gene: TRBV18
D gene: .
clone size: .
J gene: TRBJ1-1
CDR3 length: 14
CDR3 DNA: TGTGCCAGCTCCCAGCAGGGAACCAACACTGAAGCTTTCTTT
CDR3 protein: CASSQQGTNTEAFF

V gene: TRBV7-6
D gene: TRBD2
clone size: .
J gene: TRBJ2-7
CDR3 length: 15
CDR3 DNA: TGTGCCAGCAGTAAAAGTTCTGGACTAGTCGGCGAGCAGTACTTC
CDR3 protein: CASSKSSGLVGEQYF

V gene: TRBV5-1
D gene: .
clone size: once
J gene: TRBJ2-1
CDR3 length: 17
CDR3 DNA: TGCGCCAGCAGAGACCCCCGGGGTGGAGGCCCGGGCAATGAGCAGTTCTTC
CDR3 protein: CASRDPRGGGPGNEQFF

V gene: TRBV27
D gene: .
clone size: .
J gene: TRBJ2-3
CDR3 length: 14
CDR3 DNA: TGTGCCAGCGCACCTAATAAGGGTACAGATACGCAGTATTTT
CDR3 protein: CASAPNKGTDTQYF

V gene: TRBV7-6
D gene: .
clone size: .
J gene: TRBJ2-1
CDR3 length: 12
CDR3 DNA: TGTGCCAGCAGCTTAGCGAACAGGGAGCAGTTCTTC
CDR3 protein: CASSLANREQFF

V gene: TRBV7-9
D gene: TRBD2
clone size: .
J gene: TRBJ2-5
CDR3 length: 15
CDR3 DNA: TGTGCCAGCAGCGACGGGAGGCAGATTGGGTTCACCCAGTACTTC
CDR3 protein: CASSDGRQIGFTQYF

V gene: TRBV5-8
D gene: TRBD2
clone size: .
J gene: TRBJ2-1
CDR3 length: 16
CDR3 DNA: TGTGCCAGCAGCTTGGATACTAGCGGGGCCTACAATGAGCAGTTCTTC
CDR3 protein: CASSLDTSGAYNEQFF

V gene: TRBV2
D gene: .
clone size: .
J gene: TRBJ2-1
CDR3 length: 16
CDR3 DNA: TGTGCCAGCACCGTGTCGGGACTTAGCTCCTACAATGAGCAGTTCTTC
CDR3 protein: CASTVSGLSSYNEQFF

V gene: TRBV6-9
D gene: .
clone size: .
J gene: TRBJ1-6
CDR3 length: 19
CDR3 DNA: TGTGCCAGCAGTTATTGTTACCGGGCACAGAGCTCCTATAATTCACCCCTCCACTTT
CDR3 protein: CASSYCYRAQSSYNSPLHF

V gene: TRBV7-2
D gene: .
clone size: .
J gene: TRBJ1-1
CDR3 length: 14
CDR3 DNA: TGTGCCAGCAGCTTAGAAGGGGGTGGGACTGAAGCTTTCTTT
CDR3 protein: CASSLEGGGTEAFF

V gene: TRBV6-1
D gene: TRBD1
clone size: .
J gene: TRBJ1-6
CDR3 length: 13
CDR3 DNA: TGTGCCAGCGAGACAGGGGACGGATCACCCCTCCACTTT
CDR3 protein: CASETGDGSPLHF

V gene: TRBV19
D gene: TRBD1
clone size: .
J gene: TRBJ1-2
CDR3 length: 16
CDR3 DNA: TGTGCCAGTAGTATGGGGGGACAGAGCCCTAACTATGGCTACACCTTC
CDR3 protein: CASSMGGQSPNYGYTF

V gene: TRBV21-1
D gene: .
clone size: .
J gene: TRBJ2-7
CDR3 length: 15
CDR3 DNA: TGTGCCAGCAGCGAATTAGTTAGGCCCAGGACCGAGCAGTACTTC
CDR3 protein: CASSELVRPRTEQYF

V gene: TRBV6-7
D gene: .
clone size: .
J gene: TRBJ1-5
CDR3 length: 15
CDR3 DNA: TGTGCCAGCAGGGGGGGGACACATAGCAATCAGCCCCAGCATTTT
CDR3 protein: CASRGGTHSNQPQHF

V gene: TRBV25-1
D gene: .
clone size: .
J gene: TRBJ2-1
CDR3 length: 16
CDR3 DNA: TGTGCCAGCAGTGAATATGGGGGAGGACTTTTTAATGAGCAGTTCTTC
CDR3 protein: CASSEYGGGLFNEQFF

V gene: TRBV6-1
D gene: TRBD1
clone size: .
J gene: TRBJ2-3
CDR3 length: 15
CDR3 DNA: TGTGCCAGCAGTGAATGGACAGGGGTCACAGATACGCAGTATTTT
CDR3 protein: CASSEWTGVTDTQYF

V gene: TRBV6-6
D gene: .
clone size: .
J gene: TRBJ2-1
CDR3 length: 14
CDR3 DNA: TGTGCCAGCACCTCAGACCCCTCCTACAATGAGCAGTTCTTC
CDR3 protein: CASTSDPSYNEQFF

V gene: TRBV10-3
D gene: .
clone size: few
J gene: TRBJ1-4
CDR3 length: 13
CDR3 DNA: TGTGCCATCAGTGGGACAGTTAATGAAAAACTGTTTTTT
CDR3 protein: CAISGTVNEKLFF

V gene: TRBV7-2
D gene: .
clone size: .
J gene: TRBJ2-5
CDR3 length: 13
CDR3 DNA: TGTGCCAGCAGCACATACTATTCAGAGACCCAGTACTTC
CDR3 protein: CASSTYYSETQYF

V gene: TRBV15
D gene: .
clone size: once
J gene: TRBJ1-4
CDR3 length: 15
CDR3 DNA: TGTGCCACCAGCAGAGACAGAACAACTAATGAAAAACTGTTTTTT
CDR3 protein: CATSRDRTTNEKLFF

V gene: TRBV30
D gene: .
clone size: few
J gene: TRBJ1-4
CDR3 length: 15
CDR3 DNA: TGTGCCTGGAGTGGGACGGTCGCAACTAATGAAAAACTGTTTTTT
CDR3 protein: CAWSGTVATNEKLFF

V gene: TRBV5-8
D gene: .
clone size: .
J gene: TRBJ2-5
CDR3 length: 11
CDR3 DNA: TGTGCCAGCAGCTTTAAAGAGACCCAGTACTTC
CDR3 protein: CASSFKETQYF

V gene: TRBV25-1
D gene: .
clone size: .
J gene: TRBJ2-5
CDR3 length: 14
CDR3 DNA: TGTGCCAGCAGTGCGTTAGGAGGGCAAGAGGCCCAGTACTTC
CDR3 protein: CASSALGGQEAQYF

V gene: TRBV5-1
D gene: TRBD2
clone size: .
J gene: TRBJ2-5
CDR3 length: 18
CDR3 DNA: TGCGCCAGCAGCTCGATTATCGGTGGGCTAGCGGGAGCTGAGACCCAGTACTTC
CDR3 protein: CASSSIIGGLAGAETQYF

V gene: TRBV6-6
D gene: .
clone size: .
J gene: TRBJ1-2
CDR3 length: 11
CDR3 DNA: TGTGCCAGCAGTCAGCTTTATGGCTACACCTTC
CDR3 protein: CASSQLYGYTF

V gene: TRBV7-8
D gene: TRBD2
clone size: .
J gene: TRBJ2-5
CDR3 length: 16
CDR3 DNA: TGTGCCAGCAGCCCCAAAGCGGGAGGGCCGGGAGAGACCCAGTACTTC
CDR3 protein: CASSPKAGGPGETQYF

V gene: TRBV7-8
D gene: .
clone size: .
J gene: TRBJ1-2
CDR3 length: 16
CDR3 DNA: TGTGCCAGCAGGCCTCATACAGGGACCAATAACTATGGCTACACCTTC
CDR3 protein: CASRPHTGTNNYGYTF

V gene: TRBV5-1
D gene: TRBD2
clone size: .
J gene: TRBJ2-2
CDR3 length: 16
CDR3 DNA: TGCGCCAGCAGCTTGATGGCGGGAGTTGGGACCGGGGAGCTGTTTTTT
CDR3 protein: CASSLMAGVGTGELFF

V gene: TRBV12-2
D gene: .
clone size: once
J gene: TRBJ2-7
CDR3 length: 15
CDR3 DNA: TGTGCAAGTCTCCCTGGACAGGCCGCCCTCTACGAGCAGTACTTC
CDR3 protein: CASLPGQAALYEQYF

V gene: TRBV29-1
D gene: .
clone size: .
J gene: TRBJ2-5
CDR3 length: 14
CDR3 DNA: TGCAGCGCTATGACAGGACGATTCCAAGAGACCCAGTACTTC
CDR3 protein: CSAMTGRFQETQYF

V gene: TRBV5-1
D gene: .
clone size: .
J gene: TRBJ1-1
CDR3 length: 14
CDR3 DNA: TGCGCCAGCAGCATCTACGGCCAGAACACTGAAGCTTTCTTT
CDR3 protein: CASSIYGQNTEAFF

V gene: TRBV5-4
D gene: .
clone size: .
J gene: TRBJ1-1
CDR3 length: 13
CDR3 DNA: TGTGCCAGCAGCATCCCGGGCGGTTTTGAAGCTTTCTTT
CDR3 protein: CASSIPGGFEAFF

V gene: TRBV7-9
D gene: .
clone size: once
J gene: TRBJ1-3
CDR3 length: 14
CDR3 DNA: TGTGCCAGCAGCTGGGACATTGGAGGAAACACCATATATTTT
CDR3 protein: CASSWDIGGNTIYF

V gene: TRBV9
D gene: .
clone size: .
J gene: TRBJ2-3
CDR3 length: 12
CDR3 DNA: TGTGCCAGCAGCGTAGAGGGACTCACGCAGTATTTT
CDR3 protein: CASSVEGLTQYF

V gene: TRBV25-1
D gene: .
clone size: few
J gene: TRBJ1-1
CDR3 length: 13
CDR3 DNA: TGTGCCAGCAGCACGTCAGTGAACACTGAAGCTTTCTTT
CDR3 protein: CASSTSVNTEAFF

V gene: TRBV5-1
D gene: TRBD1
clone size: .
J gene: TRBJ2-1
CDR3 length: 17
CDR3 DNA: TGCGCCAGCAGCTTGGGGTTTCGGACAGGGGGATACAATGAGCAGTTCTTC
CDR3 protein: CASSLGFRTGGYNEQFF

V gene: TRBV27
D gene: .
clone size: .
J gene: TRBJ2-3
CDR3 length: 13
CDR3 DNA: TGTGCCAGCAGTTTGGGGGGAACAGATACGCAGTATTTT
CDR3 protein: CASSLGGTDTQYF

V gene: TRBV9
D gene: TRBD1
clone size: .
J gene: TRBJ1-1
CDR3 length: 14
CDR3 DNA: TGTGCCAGCAGCACGTGGACAGGGAACACTGAAGCTTTCTTT
CDR3 protein: CASSTWTGNTEAFF